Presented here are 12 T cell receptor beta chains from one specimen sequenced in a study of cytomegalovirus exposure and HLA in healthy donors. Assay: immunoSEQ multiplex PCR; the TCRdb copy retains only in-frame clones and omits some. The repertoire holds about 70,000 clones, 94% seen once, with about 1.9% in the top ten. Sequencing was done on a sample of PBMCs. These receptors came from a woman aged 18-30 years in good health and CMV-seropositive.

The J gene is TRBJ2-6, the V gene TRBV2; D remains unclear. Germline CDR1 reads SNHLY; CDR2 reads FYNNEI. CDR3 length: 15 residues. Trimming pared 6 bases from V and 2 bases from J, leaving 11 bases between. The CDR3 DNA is TGTGCCAGCAGGGCTCCGTCTGCTGGGGCCAACGTCCTGACTTTC. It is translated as CASRAPSAGANVLTF.

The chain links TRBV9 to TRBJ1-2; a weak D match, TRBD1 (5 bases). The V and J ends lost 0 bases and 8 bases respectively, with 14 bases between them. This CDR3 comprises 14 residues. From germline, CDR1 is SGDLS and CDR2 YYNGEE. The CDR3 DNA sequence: TGTGCCAGCAGCGTAGAGGGCAGGGCTTTCGGCTACACCTTC. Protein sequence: CASSVEGRAFGYTF.

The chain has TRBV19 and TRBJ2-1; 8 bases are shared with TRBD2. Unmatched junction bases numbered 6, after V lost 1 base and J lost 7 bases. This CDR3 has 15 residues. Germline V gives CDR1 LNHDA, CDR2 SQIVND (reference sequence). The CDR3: CASSIGGLVKNEQFF. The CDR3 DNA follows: TGTGCCAGTAGTATAGGGGGACTAGTCAAAAATGAGCAGTTCTTC.

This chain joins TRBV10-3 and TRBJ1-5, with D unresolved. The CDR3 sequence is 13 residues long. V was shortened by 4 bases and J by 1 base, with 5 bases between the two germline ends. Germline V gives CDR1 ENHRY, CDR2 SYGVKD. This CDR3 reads CAISGVSNQPQHF. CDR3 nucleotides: TGTGCCATCAGTGGAGTGAGCAATCAGCCCCAGCATTTT.

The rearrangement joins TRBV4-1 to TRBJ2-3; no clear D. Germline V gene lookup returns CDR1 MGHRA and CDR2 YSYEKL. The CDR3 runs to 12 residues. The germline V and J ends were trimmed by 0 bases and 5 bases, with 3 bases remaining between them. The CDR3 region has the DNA TGCGCCAGCAGCCAAGACTTAGATACGCAGTATTTT. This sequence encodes CASSQDLDTQYF.

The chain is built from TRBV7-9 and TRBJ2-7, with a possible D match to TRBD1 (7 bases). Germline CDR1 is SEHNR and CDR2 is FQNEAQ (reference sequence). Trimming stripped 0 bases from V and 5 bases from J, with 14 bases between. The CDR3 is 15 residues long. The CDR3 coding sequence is TGTGCCAGCAGCTTAGCCGGCAGGGGGGCACACGAGCAGTACTTC. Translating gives CASSLAGRGAHEQYF. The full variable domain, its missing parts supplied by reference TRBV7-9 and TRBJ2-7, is DTGVSQNPRHKITKRGQNVTFRCDPISEHNRLYWYRQTLGQGPEFLTYFQNEAQLEKSRLLSDRFSAERPKGSFSTLEIQRTEQGDSAMYLCASSLAGRGAHEQYFGPGTRLTVT.

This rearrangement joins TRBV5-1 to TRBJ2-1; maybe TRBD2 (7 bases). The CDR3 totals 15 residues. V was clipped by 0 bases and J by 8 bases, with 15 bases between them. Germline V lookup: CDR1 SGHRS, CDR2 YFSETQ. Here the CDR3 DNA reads TGCGCCAGCAGCTTGGAACTAGGGGGGGTGTATGAGCAGTTCTTC. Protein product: CASSLELGGVYEQFF.

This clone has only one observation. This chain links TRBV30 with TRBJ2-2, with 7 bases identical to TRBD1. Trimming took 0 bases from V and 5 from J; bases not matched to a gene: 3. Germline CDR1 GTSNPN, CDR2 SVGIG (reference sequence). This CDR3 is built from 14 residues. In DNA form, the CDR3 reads TGTGCCTGGAGTGTATCACAGGGGACCGGGGAGCTGTTTTTT. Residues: CAWSVSQGTGELFF.

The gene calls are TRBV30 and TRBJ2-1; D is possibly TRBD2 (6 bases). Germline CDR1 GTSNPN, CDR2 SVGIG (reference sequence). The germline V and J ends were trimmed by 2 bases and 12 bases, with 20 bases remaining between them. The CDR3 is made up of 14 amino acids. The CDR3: CAWSSVRGRIGQFF. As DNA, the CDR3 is TGTGCCTGGAGTTCTGTTCGGGGGAGGATTGGGCAGTTCTTC.

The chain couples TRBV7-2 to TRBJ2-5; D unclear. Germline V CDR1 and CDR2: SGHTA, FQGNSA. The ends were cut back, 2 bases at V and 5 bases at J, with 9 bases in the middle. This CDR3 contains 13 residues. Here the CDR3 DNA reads TGTGCCAGCAGCTTACTTACGCAGGAGACCCAGTACTTC. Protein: CASSLLTQETQYF.

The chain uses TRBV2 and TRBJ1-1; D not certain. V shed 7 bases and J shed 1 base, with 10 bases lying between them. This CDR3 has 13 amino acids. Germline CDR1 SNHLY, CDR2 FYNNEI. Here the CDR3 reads CASTRHQNTEAFF. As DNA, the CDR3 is TGTGCCAGCACGCGACACCAGAACACTGAAGCTTTCTTT.

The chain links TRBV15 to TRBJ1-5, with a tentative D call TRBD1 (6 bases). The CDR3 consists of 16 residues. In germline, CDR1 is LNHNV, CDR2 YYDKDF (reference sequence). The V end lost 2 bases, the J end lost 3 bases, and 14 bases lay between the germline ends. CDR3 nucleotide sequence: TGTGCCACCAGCAGAACACGGACAGAATACAATCAGCCCCAGCATTTT. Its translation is CATSRTRTEYNQPQHF.